The 3 T cell receptor beta chains below all came from one sample that was sequenced in a study of control samples from healthy donors and cancer patients. Profiling relied on immunoSEQ multiplex PCR, and the TCRdb table lists in-frame clones only, not all of them. The sample has 120,000 or so clones, around 86% seen once; the top ten hold more than 8%. Sequencing used blood. The receptors originated from a man aged 40-49 years in good health.

The CDR3 coding sequence is TGTGCCAGCTCACGGGTTCTTAGCTCTGGGGCCAACGTCCTGACTTTC. Translation gives CASSRVLSSGANVLTF. The chain joins TRBV18 to TRBJ2-6, with D hard to call. This CDR3 contains 16 residues. Trimming took off 4 bases at V and 0 bases at J, with 10 bases between the two ends. Germline V gives CDR1 KGHSH, CDR2 LQKENI.

This clone was counted a few times. V is TRBV7-8 and J is TRBJ2-7, with TRBD1 identical over 8 bases. Germline V gene sequence: CDR1 SGHVS, CDR2 FQNEAQ. The V gene end was trimmed by 6 bases and the J gene end by 11 bases; junction bases not matched to a gene: 9. The CDR3 spans 12 residues. DNA of the CDR3: TGTGCCAGCAGGCCTGACAGGGGCAGAGAGTACTTC. It translates to CASRPDRGREYF.

This sequence joins TRBV7-6 and TRBJ2-5; no definite D call. This CDR3 comprises 16 residues. The V and J ends lost 2 bases and 5 bases respectively, with 18 bases between them. CDR1 and CDR2 (germline): SGHVS, FNYEAQ. The CDR3 DNA reads as TGTGCCAGCAGCTTAACGGTTCGCAGGCTTGGGGAGACCCAGTACTTC. This translates into CASSLTVRRLGETQYF.